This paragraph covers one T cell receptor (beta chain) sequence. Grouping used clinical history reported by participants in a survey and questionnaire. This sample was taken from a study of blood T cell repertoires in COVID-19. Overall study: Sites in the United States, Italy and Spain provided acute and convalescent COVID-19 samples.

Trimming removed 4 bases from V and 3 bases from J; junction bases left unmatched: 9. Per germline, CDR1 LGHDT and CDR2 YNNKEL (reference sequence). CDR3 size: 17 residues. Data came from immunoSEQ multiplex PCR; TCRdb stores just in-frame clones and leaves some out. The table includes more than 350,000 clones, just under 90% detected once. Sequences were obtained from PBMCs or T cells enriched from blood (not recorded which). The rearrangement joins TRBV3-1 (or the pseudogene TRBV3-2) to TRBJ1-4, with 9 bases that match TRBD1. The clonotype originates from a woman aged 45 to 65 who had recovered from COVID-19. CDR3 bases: TGTGCCAGCAGCCGAACAGGGGGCTCTTCGTCTAATGAAAAACTGTTTTTT. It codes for CASSRTGGSSSNEKLFF.